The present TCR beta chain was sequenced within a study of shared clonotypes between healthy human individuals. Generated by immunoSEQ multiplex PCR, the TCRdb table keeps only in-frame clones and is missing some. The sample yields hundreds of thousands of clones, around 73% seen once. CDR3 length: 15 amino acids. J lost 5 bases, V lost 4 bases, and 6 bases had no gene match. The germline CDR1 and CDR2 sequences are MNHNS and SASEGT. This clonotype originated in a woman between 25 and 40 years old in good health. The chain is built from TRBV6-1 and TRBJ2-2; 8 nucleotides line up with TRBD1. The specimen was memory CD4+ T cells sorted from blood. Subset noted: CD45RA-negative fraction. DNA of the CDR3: TGTGCCAGCAGTGCACAACAGGGGGATACCGGGGAGCTGTTTTTT. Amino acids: CASSAQQGDTGELFF.